These T cell receptor beta chains were read from a single sample in a study of blood T cell repertoires in COVID-19. Measured with immunoSEQ multiplex PCR; TCRdb has only the in-frame clones, and not every one. The data show roughly 25,000 clones, 85% to 90% seen once. Material for sequencing was peripheral blood. Receptor source: a human donor in a cohort sampled during active COVID-19. CDR3s include the opening cysteine and the closing phenylalanine or tryptophan. D genes are given only for firm matches. Clone size is not always given. Where it is, it says once, few, many or a class for expanded clones.

clone size	D gene	CDR3 length	V gene	J gene	CDR3 protein	CDR3 DNA
-	TRBD2	17	TRBV5-4	TRBJ2-5	CASSLGLAGGIQETQYF	TGTGCCAGCAGCTTGGGACTAGCGGGGGGGATCCAAGAGACCCAGTACTTC
-	TRBD2	15	TRBV6-5	TRBJ2-2	CASRPPSGIAGELFF	TGTGCCAGCAGACCACCCAGCGGGATCGCCGGGGAGCTGTTTTTT
-	-	14	TRBV27	TRBJ2-2	CASRIVLTTGELFF	TGTGCCAGCCGCATAGTACTCACGACCGGGGAGCTGTTTTTT
-	TRBD2	16	TRBV3-1/TRBV3-2	TRBJ2-1	CASSHATSLGLSEQFF	TGTGCCAGCAGCCATGCGACTAGCCTGGGCTTGTCTGAGCAGTTCTTC
-	-	15	TRBV27	TRBJ1-3	CASRPGSADGGTIYF	TGTGCCAGCAGGCCCGGGTCGGCGGACGGAGGCACCATATATTTT
-	TRBD2	16	TRBV27	TRBJ2-7	CASTGTSGESSYEQYF	TGTGCCAGCACCGGGACTAGCGGGGAAAGCTCCTACGAGCAGTACTTC
-	-	13	TRBV19	TRBJ2-1	CASSILANNEQFF	TGTGCCAGTAGTATACTAGCGAACAATGAGCAGTTCTTC
-	-	12	TRBV18	TRBJ2-7	CASSGGHYEQYF	TGTGCCAGCTCGGGGGGGCACTACGAGCAGTACTTC
-	-	13	TRBV19	TRBJ1-1	CASSIGRQERAFF	TGTGCCAGTAGTATAGGGCGACAGGAGAGGGCTTTCTTT
-	-	13	TRBV18	TRBJ2-7	CASSPTQGYEQYF	TGTGCCAGCTCACCAACCCAGGGGTACGAGCAGTACTTC
-	-	14	TRBV27	TRBJ2-3	CASAMGRGTDTQYF	TGTGCCAGCGCGATGGGGAGAGGCACAGATACGCAGTATTTT
-	-	15	TRBV5-4	TRBJ2-5	CASSHPGTLRGTQYF	TGTGCCAGCAGCCACCCCGGGACACTTCGGGGGACCCAGTACTTC
-	TRBD2	15	TRBV6-5	TRBJ2-1	CASSLAGGLNNEQFF	TGTGCCAGCAGCCTAGCGGGGGGGCTGAACAATGAGCAGTTCTTC
few	TRBD1	16	TRBV24-1	TRBJ2-3	CATSDLGQGSTDTQYF	TGTGCCACCAGTGACCTGGGACAGGGGAGCACAGATACGCAGTATTTT
-	TRBD2	16	TRBV5-1	TRBJ2-1	CASSVQAGGVYNEQFF	TGCGCCAGCAGCGTTCAGGCGGGGGGCGTCTACAATGAGCAGTTCTTC
-	-	13	TRBV6-1	TRBJ1-1	CASSETTGTEAFF	TGTGCCAGCAGTGAAACGACAGGCACTGAAGCTTTCTTT
few	TRBD1	15	TRBV5-4	TRBJ2-7	CASSFLTGTAYEQYF	TGTGCCAGCAGCTTCTTGACAGGGACGGCCTACGAGCAGTACTTC
once	-	15	TRBV3-1/TRBV3-2	TRBJ2-3	CASSQRGTSTDTQYF	TGTGCCAGCAGCCAAAGGGGCACTAGCACAGATACGCAGTATTTT
once	-	15	TRBV3-1/TRBV3-2	TRBJ2-3	CASSPPGNRADTQYF	TGTGCCAGCAGCCCGCCCGGTAACAGGGCAGATACGCAGTATTTT
-	TRBD1	14	TRBV18	TRBJ2-7	CASSPGTANYEQYF	TGTGCCAGCTCACCAGGGACAGCCAACTACGAGCAGTACTTC
few	-	15	TRBV24-1	TRBJ2-2	CATSAKDSNTGELFF	TGTGCCACCAGTGCTAAGGACTCAAACACCGGGGAGCTGTTTTTT
-	TRBD2	14	TRBV27	TRBJ2-5	CASSGGLLGETQYF	TGTGCCAGCAGTGGGGGACTATTGGGAGAGACCCAGTACTTC